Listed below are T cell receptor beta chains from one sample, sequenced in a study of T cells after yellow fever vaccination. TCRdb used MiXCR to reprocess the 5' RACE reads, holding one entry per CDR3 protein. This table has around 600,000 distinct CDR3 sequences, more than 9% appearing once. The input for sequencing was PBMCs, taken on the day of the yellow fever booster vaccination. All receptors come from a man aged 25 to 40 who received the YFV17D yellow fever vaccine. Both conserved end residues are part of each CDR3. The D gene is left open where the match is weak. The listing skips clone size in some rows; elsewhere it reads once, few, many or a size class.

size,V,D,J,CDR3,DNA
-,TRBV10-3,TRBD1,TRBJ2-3,CAIKGQGGDTQYF,TGTGCCATCAAGGGACAGGGGGGAGATACGCAGTATTTT
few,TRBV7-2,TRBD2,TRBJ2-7,CASSITTSGSRNEQYF,TGTGCCAGCAGCATCACGACTAGCGGGAGTCGCAACGAGCAGTACTTC
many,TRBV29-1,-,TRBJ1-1,CSAFELNTEAFF,TGCAGCGCCTTCGAACTGAACACTGAAGCTTTCTTT
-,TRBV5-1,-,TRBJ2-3,CASSLMSTTDTQYF,TGCGCCAGCAGCTTGATGAGTACCACAGATACGCAGTATTTT
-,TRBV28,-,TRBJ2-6,CASSLTGFTGANVLTF,TGTGCCAGCAGTTTAACAGGGTTTACTGGGGCCAACGTCCTGACTTTC
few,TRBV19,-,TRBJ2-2,CASSKPRAGGAGELFF,TGTGCCAGTAGCAAACCCCGGGCAGGGGGGGCCGGGGAGCTGTTTTTT
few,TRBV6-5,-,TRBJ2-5,CASSYSAGLDSETQYF,TGTGCCAGCAGTTACTCAGCAGGTCTCGATTCGGAGACCCAGTACTTC
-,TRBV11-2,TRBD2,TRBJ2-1,CASRPPGLAGYNEQFF,TGTGCCAGCAGACCTCCGGGACTAGCGGGGTACAATGAGCAGTTCTTC
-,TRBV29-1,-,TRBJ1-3,CSVLQGPGNTIYF,TGCAGCGTTTTACAGGGCCCTGGAAACACCATATATTTT
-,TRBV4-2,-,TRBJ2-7,CASSHTIAYEQYF,TGTGCCAGCAGCCACACCATTGCATACGAGCAGTACTTC
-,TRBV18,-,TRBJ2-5,CASSPSDETQYF,TGTGCCAGCTCACCATCCGATGAGACCCAGTACTTC
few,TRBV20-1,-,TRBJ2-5,CSASGNRDDQETQYF,TGCAGTGCTAGTGGGAACCGGGACGATCAAGAGACCCAGTACTTC